The source of this TCR beta chain is a study of T cell responses to AZD1222 COVID-19 vaccine. Study-wide points: Nearly half of spike-specific TCRs reportedly target unmutated variant regions. Among vaccine-associated CD4 TCRs, coverage spanned spike, with dominance at 160-218 and 743-854. In a largely white British group with more females than males, clonal diversity was possibly underestimated. With two AZD1222 doses given, Spike-specific TCR breadth and depth both rose.

This table comes from immunoSEQ multiplex PCR, and its TCRdb copy is limited to in-frame clones, with some not included. The table has approximately 97,000 clones, around 87% seen once. Notes on this clone: The antigen remains unidentified.

This TCR derives from an adult in good health. This specimen consisted of peripheral blood, obtained on day 0 of AZD1222 vaccination.

CDR3 in amino acids: CAWRDRNSGNTIYF. CDR3 DNA: TGTGCCTGGCGGGACAGAAACTCTGGAAACACCATATATTTT. The chain uses TRBV30 and TRBJ1-3; TRBD1 agrees at 7 bases. The CDR3 has 14 amino acids. Germline V gives CDR1 GTSNPN, CDR2 SVGIG (reference sequence). The V and J ends lost 5 bases and 0 bases, in that order; junction bases with no gene match: 4. Drawing the rest from reference TRBV30 and TRBJ1-3, the complete variable domain is SQTIHQWPATLVQPVGSPLSLECTVEGTSNPNLYWYRQAAGRGLQLLFYSVGIGQISSEVPQNLSASRPQDRQFILSSKKLLLSDSGFYLCAWRDRNSGNTIYFGEGSWLTVV.